Listed below are T cell receptor beta chains from one sample, sequenced in a study of cytomegalovirus exposure and HLA in healthy donors. Sequenced by immunoSEQ multiplex PCR; TCRdb stores in-frame clones only, minus some. The sample has 65,000 to 80,000 clones, 79% seen once. Sequencing was performed on PBMCs. All receptors derive from a middle-aged woman in good health and CMV-seropositive. The CDR3 runs from the conserved cysteine through the conserved F or W. A D gene is named only where the DNA matches it firmly. Clone size, where shown, is once, few, many, or a class for clones that have expanded.

d_call | j_call | clone_size | v_call | cdr3_nt | cdr3_aa
TRBD1 | TRBJ1-5 | - | TRBV2 | TGTGCCACGCGGACAGGGTCGAACAATCAGCCCCAGCATTTT | CATRTGSNNQPQHF
- | TRBJ2-7 | - | TRBV11-2 | TGTGCCAGCAGCTCTAGGGGTAGCTCCACCTCCTACGAGCAGTACTTC | CASSSRGSSTSYEQYF
TRBD2 | TRBJ2-3 | once | TRBV14 | TGTGCCAGCAGCCCCGATGCAGCGGGGAGGAGACATACGCAGTATTTT | CASSPDAAGRRHTQYF
TRBD1 | TRBJ1-2 | - | TRBV18 | TGTGCCAGCTCCCTGGACAGGGGGCAGACAAACTATGGCTACACCTTC | CASSLDRGQTNYGYTF
TRBD2 | TRBJ2-3 | - | TRBV4-2 | TGTGCCAGCAGCCAAGACCTGGGACTAGCGGGAGCAGATACGCAGTATTTT | CASSQDLGLAGADTQYF
- | TRBJ2-7 | - | TRBV6-1 | TGTGCCAGCAGTGAGACAGGCTACGAGCAGTACTTC | CASSETGYEQYF
TRBD1 | TRBJ1-4 | - | TRBV18 | TGTGCCAGCTCACGGGACAGGGCACTGGCTAATGAAAAACTGTTTTTT | CASSRDRALANEKLFF
TRBD1 | TRBJ1-2 | - | TRBV30 | TGTGCCTGGAGACGAGACAGGGGATATGGCTACACCTTC | CAWRRDRGYGYTF
- | TRBJ2-7 | - | TRBV5-1 | TGCGCCAGCAGCCGGGACAACCTGGACGAGCAGTACTTC | CASSRDNLDEQYF
- | TRBJ1-2 | - | TRBV5-1 | TGCGCCAGCAGCTTGGATATTAACAGGGCCGCTAACTATGGCTACACCTTC | CASSLDINRAANYGYTF
- | TRBJ1-4 | once | TRBV18 | TGTGCCAGCTCACCCCAGGGGTACAATGAAAAACTGTTTTTT | CASSPQGYNEKLFF
TRBD1 | TRBJ1-2 | - | TRBV6-1 | TGTGCCAGCAAAGGACAGGGGTGGTATGGCTACACCTTC | CASKGQGWYGYTF
- | TRBJ2-1 | - | TRBV5-1 | TGCGCCAGCAGCGAGACTAGTATCAATGAGCAGTTCTTC | CASSETSINEQFF
- | TRBJ1-2 | - | TRBV6-1 | TGTGCCAGCAGGAAAACAGGGTCCGTTGGCTACACCTTC | CASRKTGSVGYTF
TRBD2 | TRBJ2-3 | - | TRBV2 | TGTGCCAGCAGCCCCCCCGGGACTAGCGGGATGAACACAGATACGCAGTATTTT | CASSPPGTSGMNTDTQYF
- | TRBJ2-7 | - | TRBV6-6 | TGTGCCAGCAGCTCCCTCCGGGACTCCTACGAGCAGTACTTC | CASSSLRDSYEQYF
TRBD2 | TRBJ2-5 | - | TRBV5-4 | TGTGCCAGCAGCTTGGGACTAGCGGGGAGGGAGACCCAGTACTTC | CASSLGLAGRETQYF
TRBD1 | TRBJ2-7 | - | TRBV18 | TGTGCCAGCTCACCACCGTTGACAGGGTCCCCCTACGAGCAGTACTTC | CASSPPLTGSPYEQYF
TRBD1 | TRBJ2-3 | - | TRBV30 | TGTGCCTGGAGTGAAGGACAGGGGACAGATACGCAGTATTTT | CAWSEGQGTDTQYF
- | TRBJ2-5 | once | TRBV9 | TGTGCCAGCAGCGCGGACAAACTAGCCCTAAAGACCCAGTACTTC | CASSADKLALKTQYF
- | TRBJ1-5 | - | TRBV6-6 | TGTGCCAGCAGTTACTTGGGAGGAGCTAGCAATCAGCCCCAGCATTTT | CASSYLGGASNQPQHF
- | TRBJ1-2 | - | TRBV20-1 | TGCAGTTCAGACAGGCGCTATGGCTACACCTTC | CSSDRRYGYTF
TRBD2 | TRBJ2-1 | - | TRBV4-2 | TGTGCCAGCAGCCAAGTGGAGGGGGAACGTAGCGGGGGGGTTTACAATGAGCAGTTCTTC | CASSQVEGERSGGVYNEQFF
TRBD2 | TRBJ2-5 | - | TRBV7-9 | TGTGCCAGCAGCCCTAGCGTCAGCGGGAGGGCCCCAGAGACCCAGTACTTC | CASSPSVSGRAPETQYF
TRBD1 | TRBJ1-2 | - | TRBV6-6 | TGTGCCAGCAGACCGGGACAGGGAGATGGCTACACCTTC | CASRPGQGDGYTF
- | TRBJ2-1 | - | TRBV6-4 | TGTGCCAGCAGTGACGAGACGGGGAGCTCCTACAATGAGCAGTTCTTC | CASSDETGSSYNEQFF
- | TRBJ1-4 | - | TRBV7-9 | TGTGCCAGCAGCTTATCGGCGGTCACTAATGAAAAACTGTTTTTT | CASSLSAVTNEKLFF
- | TRBJ2-3 | few | TRBV7-2 | TGTGCCAGCAGCCCAATAGTGGCAGATACGCAGTATTTT | CASSPIVADTQYF
TRBD1 | TRBJ1-2 | - | TRBV5-1 | TGCGCCAGCAGCTTGGCCAGAACGACAGGGGTGTTCTATGGCTACACCTTC | CASSLARTTGVFYGYTF
TRBD1 | TRBJ1-1 | - | TRBV19 | TGTGCCAGTAACCCCAGGACAGGGGGCTACACTGAAGCTTTCTTT | CASNPRTGGYTEAFF
- | TRBJ2-3 | once | TRBV23-1 | TGCGCCAGCACTACAGGGCGGGAGCCTTACACAGATACGCAGTATTTT | CASTTGREPYTDTQYF
- | TRBJ2-7 | - | TRBV19 | TGTGCCAGTAGTATAGTCGGTGGTTCCTACGAGCAGTACTTC | CASSIVGGSYEQYF
TRBD1 | TRBJ1-1 | - | TRBV5-1 | TGCGCCAGCAGCTTGGGTACAGGGGGAGCTTTCTTT | CASSLGTGGAFF
TRBD2 | TRBJ2-1 | few | TRBV7-9 | TGTGCCGGGGGGGGACTAGCGTCCAATGAGCAGTTCTTC | CAGGGLASNEQFF
TRBD1 | TRBJ2-5 | few | TRBV5-6 | TGTGCCAGCAGCTTGGAGGGACAGGGTAGCGAGGAGACCCAGTACTTC | CASSLEGQGSEETQYF
TRBD2 | TRBJ2-1 | - | TRBV27 | TGTGCCAGCAGTCCTTGGGCTAGCGGTTACAATGAGCAGTTCTTC | CASSPWASGYNEQFF
- | TRBJ2-1 | - | TRBV4-2 | TGTGCCAGCAGCCCTTCCGGACAGCCGGTTGGCAATGAGCAGTTCTTC | CASSPSGQPVGNEQFF
TRBD1 | TRBJ2-7 | - | TRBV12-5 | TGTGCTAGTGGTTCAACTCCGGGGACAGCGACCTACGAGCAGTACTTC | CASGSTPGTATYEQYF
TRBD1 | TRBJ1-6 | - | TRBV5-8 | TGTGCCAGCAGCCCGGGGACAGGGGGTCATTCACCCCTCCACTTT | CASSPGTGGHSPLHF
- | TRBJ2-1 | - | TRBV27 | TGTGCCAGCAGTTTCGGAGGGAGGGGGGGCTCCTACAATGAGCAGTTCTTC | CASSFGGRGGSYNEQFF
TRBD1 | TRBJ2-7 | - | TRBV29-1 | TGCAGCGTGGTAAGCAGGGGGCGACCATACGAGCAGTACTTC | CSVVSRGRPYEQYF
TRBD2 | TRBJ2-3 | few | TRBV5-4 | TGTGCCAGCAGCTTGGGTAGCGGGGGGGTGGCAGATACGCAGTATTTT | CASSLGSGGVADTQYF
TRBD2 | TRBJ2-5 | - | TRBV11-3 | TGTGCCAGCAGCTTGGGACTAGCGGGACAAGAGACCCAGTACTTC | CASSLGLAGQETQYF
TRBD1 | TRBJ1-5 | - | TRBV6-6 | TGTGCCAGCAGCAGGGGGGTCAATCAGCCCCAGCATTTT | CASSRGVNQPQHF
- | TRBJ2-7 | once | TRBV27 | TGTGCCAGCAGCCCAGGCCCCTACGAGCAGTACTTC | CASSPGPYEQYF
- | TRBJ2-3 | - | TRBV21-1 | TGTGCCAGCAGCAATGAGGTAAAGGCGGGAGAAGATACGCAGTATTTT | CASSNEVKAGEDTQYF
- | TRBJ1-1 | - | TRBV18 | TGTGCCAGCTCTCAGGTGAACACTGAAGCTTTCTTT | CASSQVNTEAFF
TRBD1 | TRBJ1-1 | - | TRBV5-6 | TGTGCCAGCAGCCTAACGGACAGGGAAACTGAAGCTTTCTTT | CASSLTDRETEAFF
- | TRBJ2-2 | - | TRBV6-4 | TGTGCCAGCAGTGACTCTAGCACCGGGGAGCTGTTTTTT | CASSDSSTGELFF
- | TRBJ1-5 | - | TRBV28 | TGTGCCAGCAGTTTGTCTGTGGCGGGTACCATGACTTATAGCAATCAGCCCCAGCATTTT | CASSLSVAGTMTYSNQPQHF
TRBD1 | TRBJ1-2 | - | TRBV2 | TGTGCCAGCAGTGAGAGCAGGGGGCGAACCTATGGCTACACCTTC | CASSESRGRTYGYTF
TRBD1 | TRBJ2-7 | - | TRBV11-2 | TGTGCCAGCAGCCCCAACACCGGGACAGGGGGCTACGAGCAGTACTTC | CASSPNTGTGGYEQYF
TRBD1 | TRBJ1-2 | - | TRBV4-2 | TGTGCCAGCAGCCCGGACAGGGCATCAAACCGGGGCTATGGCTACACCTTC | CASSPDRASNRGYGYTF
- | TRBJ2-7 | - | TRBV2 | - | CASILGVSGEQYF